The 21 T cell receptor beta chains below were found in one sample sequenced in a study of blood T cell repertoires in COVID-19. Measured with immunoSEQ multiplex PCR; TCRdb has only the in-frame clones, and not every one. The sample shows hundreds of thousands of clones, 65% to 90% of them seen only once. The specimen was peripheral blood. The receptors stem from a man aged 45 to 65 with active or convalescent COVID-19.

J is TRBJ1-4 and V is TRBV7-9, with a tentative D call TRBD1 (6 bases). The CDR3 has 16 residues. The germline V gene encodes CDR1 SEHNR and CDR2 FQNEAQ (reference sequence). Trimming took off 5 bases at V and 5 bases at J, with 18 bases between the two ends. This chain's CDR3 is CASSLRAGAGNEKLFF. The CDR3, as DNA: TGTGCCAGCAGCCTCCGGGCGGGGGCTGGGAATGAAAAACTGTTTTTT. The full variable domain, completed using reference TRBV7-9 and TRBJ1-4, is DTGVSQNPRHKITKRGQNVTFRCDPISEHNRLYWYRQTLGQGPEFLTYFQNEAQLEKSRLLSDRFSAERPKGSFSTLEIQRTEQGDSAMYLCASSLRAGAGNEKLFFGSGTQLSVL.

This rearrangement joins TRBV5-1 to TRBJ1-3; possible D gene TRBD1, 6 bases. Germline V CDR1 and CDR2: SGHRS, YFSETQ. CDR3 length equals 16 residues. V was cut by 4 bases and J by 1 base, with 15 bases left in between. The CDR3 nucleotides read TGCGCCAGCAGCACCCGGTCAGGGGCTTCTGGAAACACCATATATTTT. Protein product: CASSTRSGASGNTIYF. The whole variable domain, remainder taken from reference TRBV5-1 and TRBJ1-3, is KAGVTQTPRYLIKTRGQQVTLSCSPISGHRSVSWYQQTPGQGLQFLFEYFSETQRNKGNFPGRFSGRQFSNSRSEMNVSTLELGDSALYLCASSTRSGASGNTIYFGEGSWLTVV.

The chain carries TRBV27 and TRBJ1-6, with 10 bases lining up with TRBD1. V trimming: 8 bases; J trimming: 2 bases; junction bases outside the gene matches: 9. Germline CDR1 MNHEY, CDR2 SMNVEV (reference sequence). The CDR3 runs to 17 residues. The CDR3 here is CASPLRDRGTYNSPLHF. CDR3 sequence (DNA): TGTGCCAGCCCACTCCGGGACAGGGGCACCTATAATTCACCCCTCCACTTT.

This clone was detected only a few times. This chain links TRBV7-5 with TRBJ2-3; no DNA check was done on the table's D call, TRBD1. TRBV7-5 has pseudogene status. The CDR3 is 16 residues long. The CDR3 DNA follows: TGTGTCAGAAGCTTAGCGCAACTACGAGGGGGAAATACGCAGTATTTT. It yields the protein CVRSLAQLRGGNTQYF.

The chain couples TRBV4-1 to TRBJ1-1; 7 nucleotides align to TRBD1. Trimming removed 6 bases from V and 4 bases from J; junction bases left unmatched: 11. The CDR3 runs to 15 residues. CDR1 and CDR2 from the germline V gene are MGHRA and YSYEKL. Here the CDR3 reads CASSSVRGKSTEAFF. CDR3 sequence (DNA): TGCGCCAGCAGTTCTGTCAGGGGGAAGAGCACTGAAGCTTTCTTT.

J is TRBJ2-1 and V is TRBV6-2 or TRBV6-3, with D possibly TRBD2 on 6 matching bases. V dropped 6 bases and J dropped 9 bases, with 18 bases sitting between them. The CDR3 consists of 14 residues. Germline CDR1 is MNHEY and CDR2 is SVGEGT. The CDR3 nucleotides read TGTGCCAGCAGCCACCCGGGACTTGGGGTTGAGCAGTTCTTC. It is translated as CASSHPGLGVEQFF.

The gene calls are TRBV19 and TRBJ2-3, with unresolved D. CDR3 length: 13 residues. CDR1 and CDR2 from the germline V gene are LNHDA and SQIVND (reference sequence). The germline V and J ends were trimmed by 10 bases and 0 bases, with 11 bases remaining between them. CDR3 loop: CATSETSTDTQYF. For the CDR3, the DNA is TGTGCCACCTCAGAGACTAGCACAGATACGCAGTATTTT.

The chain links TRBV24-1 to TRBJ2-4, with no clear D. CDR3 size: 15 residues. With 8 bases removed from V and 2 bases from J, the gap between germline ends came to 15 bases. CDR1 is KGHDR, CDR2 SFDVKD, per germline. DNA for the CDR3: TGTGCCACCATTAGAGCTTATTGGTCCAAAAACATTCAGTACTTC. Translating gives CATIRAYWSKNIQYF.

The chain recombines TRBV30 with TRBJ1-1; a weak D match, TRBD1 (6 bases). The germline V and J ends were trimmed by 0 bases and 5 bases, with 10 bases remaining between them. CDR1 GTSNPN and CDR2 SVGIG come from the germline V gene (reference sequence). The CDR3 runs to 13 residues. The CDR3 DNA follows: TGTGCCTGGAGTGTAGGGGGAAAAACTGAAGCTTTCTTT. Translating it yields CAWSVGGKTEAFF.

The CDR3 bases are TGTGCCAGTAGTATAGATTTGACAGGGGGCACAGATACGCAGTATTTT. Its translation: CASSIDLTGGTDTQYF. The chain has TRBV19 and TRBJ2-3; 8 nucleotides line up with TRBD1. This CDR3 spans 16 amino acids. The V gene end was trimmed by 0 bases and the J gene end by 1 base; junction bases not matched to a gene: 3. CDR1 and CDR2 from the germline V gene are LNHDA and SQIVND (reference sequence). Full variable domain (rest looked up from reference TRBV19 and TRBJ2-3): DGGITQSPKYLFRKEGQNVTLSCEQNLNHDAMYWYRQDPGQGLRLIYYSQIVNDFQKGDIAEGYSVSREKKESFPLTVTSAQKNPTAFYLCASSIDLTGGTDTQYFGPGTRLTVL.

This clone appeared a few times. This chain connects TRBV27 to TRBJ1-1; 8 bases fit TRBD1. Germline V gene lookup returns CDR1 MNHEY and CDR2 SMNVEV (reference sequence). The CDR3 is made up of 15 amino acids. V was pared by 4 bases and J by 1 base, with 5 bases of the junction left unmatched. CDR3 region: CASSSYRGKNTEAFF. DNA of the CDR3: TGTGCCAGCAGTTCGTACAGGGGGAAGAACACTGAAGCTTTCTTT.

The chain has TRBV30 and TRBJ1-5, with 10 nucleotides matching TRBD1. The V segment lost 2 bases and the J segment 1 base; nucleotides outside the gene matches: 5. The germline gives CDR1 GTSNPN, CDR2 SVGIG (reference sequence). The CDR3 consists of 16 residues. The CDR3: CAWSRGQGESNQPQHF. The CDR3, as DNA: TGTGCCTGGAGTCGAGGACAGGGGGAGAGCAATCAGCCCCAGCATTTT.

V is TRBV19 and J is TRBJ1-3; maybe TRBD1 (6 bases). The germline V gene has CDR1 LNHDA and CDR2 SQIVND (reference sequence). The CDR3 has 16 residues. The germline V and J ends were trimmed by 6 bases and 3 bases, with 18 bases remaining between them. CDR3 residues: CASSHTGTQNGNTIYF. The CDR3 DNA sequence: TGTGCCAGTAGCCATACCGGGACACAGAATGGAAACACCATATATTTT.

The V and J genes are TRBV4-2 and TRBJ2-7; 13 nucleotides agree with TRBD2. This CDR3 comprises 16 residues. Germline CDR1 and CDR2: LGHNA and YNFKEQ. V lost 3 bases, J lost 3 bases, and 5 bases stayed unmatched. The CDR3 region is CASSQEGLAGFYEQYF. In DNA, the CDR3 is TGTGCCAGCAGCCAGGAGGGACTAGCGGGGTTCTACGAGCAGTACTTC.

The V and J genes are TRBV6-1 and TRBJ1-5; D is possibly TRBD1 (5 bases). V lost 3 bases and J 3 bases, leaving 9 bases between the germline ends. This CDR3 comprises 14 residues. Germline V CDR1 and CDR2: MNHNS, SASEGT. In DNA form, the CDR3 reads TGTGCCAGCAGTGAGGCAGGGCCCAATCAGCCCCAGCATTTT. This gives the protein CASSEAGPNQPQHF.

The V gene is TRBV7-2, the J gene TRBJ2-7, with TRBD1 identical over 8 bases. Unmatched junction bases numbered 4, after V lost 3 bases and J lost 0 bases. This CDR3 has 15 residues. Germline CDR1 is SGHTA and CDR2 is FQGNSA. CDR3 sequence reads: CASSLVQGASYEQYF. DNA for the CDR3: TGTGCCAGCAGCTTGGTGCAGGGGGCCTCCTACGAGCAGTACTTC.

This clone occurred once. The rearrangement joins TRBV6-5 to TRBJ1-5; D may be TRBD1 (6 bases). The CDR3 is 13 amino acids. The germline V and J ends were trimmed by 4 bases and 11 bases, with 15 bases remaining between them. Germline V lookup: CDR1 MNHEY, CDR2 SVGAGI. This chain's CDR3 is CASSSNPGQTQHF. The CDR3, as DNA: TGTGCCAGCAGTTCCAACCCAGGACAGACCCAGCATTTT.

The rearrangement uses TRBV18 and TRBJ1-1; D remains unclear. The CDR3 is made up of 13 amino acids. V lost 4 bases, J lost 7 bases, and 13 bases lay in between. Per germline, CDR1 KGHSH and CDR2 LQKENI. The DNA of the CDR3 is TGTGCCAGCTCACTTTTAGAACAGCTTGAAGCTTTCTTT. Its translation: CASSLLEQLEAFF.

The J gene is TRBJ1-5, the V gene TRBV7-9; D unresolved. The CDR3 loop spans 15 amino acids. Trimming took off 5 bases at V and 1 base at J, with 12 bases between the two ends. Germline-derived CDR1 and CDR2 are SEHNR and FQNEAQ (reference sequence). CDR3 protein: CASSQGGRSNQPQHF. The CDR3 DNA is TGTGCCAGCAGCCAAGGAGGCAGAAGCAATCAGCCCCAGCATTTT.

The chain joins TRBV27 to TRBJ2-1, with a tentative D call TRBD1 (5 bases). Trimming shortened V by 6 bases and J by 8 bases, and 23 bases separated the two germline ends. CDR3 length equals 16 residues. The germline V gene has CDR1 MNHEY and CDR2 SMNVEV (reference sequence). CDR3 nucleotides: TGTGCCAGCAGACTTATCGGTGGCAGGGCCCGTGATGAGCAGTTCTTC. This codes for CASRLIGGRARDEQFF.

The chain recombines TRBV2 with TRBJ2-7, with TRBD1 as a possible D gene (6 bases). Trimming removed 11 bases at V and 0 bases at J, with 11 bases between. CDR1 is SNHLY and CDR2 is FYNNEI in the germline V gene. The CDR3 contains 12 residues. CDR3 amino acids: CASRGSSYEQYF. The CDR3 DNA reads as TGTGCCTCCAGGGGCAGCTCCTACGAGCAGTACTTC. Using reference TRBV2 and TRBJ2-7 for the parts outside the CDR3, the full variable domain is EPEVTQTPSHQVTQMGQEVILRCVPISNHLYFYWYRQILGQKVEFLVSFYNNEISEKSEIFDDQFSVERPDGSNFTLKIRSTKLEDSAMYFCASRGSSYEQYFGPGTRLTVT.